This entry lists 31 T cell receptor beta chains sequenced from one sample in a study of shared clonotypes between healthy human individuals. Data came from immunoSEQ multiplex PCR; TCRdb stores just in-frame clones and leaves some out. This repertoire shows about 2.4 million clones, 93% found once; its top ten account for around 0.37%. The sequencing input was naive CD4+ T cells from PBMCs. Subset noted: CD45RA+ positively selected. Receptors originate from a man younger than 35 in good health. Some clones in this sample may be carry-over from other donors' samples.

The chain recombines TRBV7-8 with TRBJ1-2; D is uncertain. Germline CDR1 is SGHVS and CDR2 is FQNEAQ. The CDR3 extends over 15 amino acids. V lost 0 bases, J lost 8 bases, and 16 bases lay in between. CDR3 sequence: CASSLASRPAGGYTF. Written as DNA, the CDR3 is TGTGCCAGCAGCTTAGCGTCCAGGCCGGCGGGAGGCTACACCTTC. Full variable domain (missing parts from reference TRBV7-8 and TRBJ1-2): GAGVSQSPRYKVAKRGQDVALRCDPISGHVSLFWYQQALGQGPEFLTYFQNEAQLDKSGLPSDRFFAERPEGSVSTLKIQRTQQEDSAVYLCASSLASRPAGGYTFGSGTRLTVV.

The V call is TRBV5-4, the J call TRBJ2-3; a weak D match, TRBD2 (6 bases). V was pared by 4 bases and J by 4 bases, with 16 bases between. The CDR3 runs to 15 residues. Per the germline V gene, CDR1 is SGHNT and CDR2 is YYREEE (reference sequence). The CDR3 sequence is CASSIPGLPPDTQYF. The CDR3 coding sequence is TGTGCCAGCAGCATCCCGGGACTTCCCCCAGATACGCAGTATTTT. The full variable domain, completed using reference TRBV5-4 and TRBJ2-3, is ETGVTQSPTHLIKTRGQQVTLRCSSQSGHNTVSWYQQALGQGPQFIFQYYREEENGRGNFPPRFSGLQFPNYSSELNVNALELDDSALYLCASSIPGLPPDTQYFGPGTRLTVL.

This chain joins TRBV4-1 and TRBJ1-2; no clear D. The germline V and J ends were trimmed by 4 bases and 3 bases, with 9 bases remaining between them. Germline lookup yields CDR1 MGHRA and CDR2 YSYEKL. This CDR3 is 13 amino acids long. Here the CDR3 reads CASSPRSYYGYTF. CDR3 in DNA: TGCGCCAGCAGCCCGAGGAGCTACTATGGCTACACCTTC.

The J gene is TRBJ1-3, the V gene TRBV4-2, with 11 nucleotides matching TRBD1. The germline CDR1 and CDR2 sequences are LGHNA and YNFKEQ. The CDR3 runs to 17 residues. V trimming: 3 bases; J trimming: 4 bases; junction bases outside the gene matches: 8. This CDR3 reads CASSQDRGLSGGNTIYF. CDR3 nucleotides: TGTGCCAGCAGCCAGGACAGGGGGCTGTCGGGGGGAAACACCATATATTTT.

Worth noting for this clone: At the DNA level, this CDR3 is encoded by other sequences in the same sample as well. This chain joins TRBV9 and TRBJ1-3, with D possibly matching TRBD1 (6 bases). The CDR3 extends over 16 amino acids. V lost 0 bases, J lost 1 base, and 11 bases lay in between. Germline CDR1 and CDR2: SGDLS and YYNGEE. CDR3 coding DNA: TGTGCCAGCAGCGTAGGCACGGGGGCGTCTGGAAACACCATATATTTT. Translation gives CASSVGTGASGNTIYF.

V is TRBV28 and J is TRBJ2-1; no clear D. The V end lost 7 bases, the J end lost 5 bases, and 12 bases lay between the germline ends. This CDR3 is built from 13 residues. Germline lookup yields CDR1 MDHEN and CDR2 SYDVKM. In DNA, the CDR3 is TGTGCCAGCACCTTGTCTAACAACAATGAGCAGTTCTTC. This translates into CASTLSNNNEQFF.

The chain couples TRBV30 to TRBJ2-5; 8 bases align to TRBD2. With the DNA end fitting TRBJ2-7 better, the J assignment may be wrong. Germline V gives CDR1 GTSNPN, CDR2 SVGIG (reference sequence). The CDR3 length is 13 residues. CDR3 residues: CAWRAGGPYEQYF. CDR3 DNA sequence: TGTGCCTGGAGGGCGGGGGGACCTTACGAGCAGTACTTC.

The chain carries TRBV2 and TRBJ1-5, with unresolved D. CDR1 is SNHLY, CDR2 FYNNEI, per germline. The CDR3 has 15 residues. The ends were cut back, 3 bases at V and 0 bases at J, with 9 bases in the middle. The CDR3 DNA reads TGTGCCAGCAGTGATTCCCTCTATAGCAATCAGCCCCAGCATTTT. It is translated as CASSDSLYSNQPQHF.

The V and J genes are TRBV6-1 and TRBJ2-3; a weak D match, TRBD1 (6 bases). V was cut by 4 bases and J by 4 bases, with 15 bases left in between. The CDR3 runs to 15 residues. The germline V gene encodes CDR1 MNHNS and CDR2 SASEGT. The CDR3 DNA is TGTGCCAGCAGTGCGAATCCCAGGGGACCAGATACGCAGTATTTT. Translated: CASSANPRGPDTQYF.

The chain combines TRBV10-3 with TRBJ2-5; D tentatively fits TRBD1 or TRBD2 (6 bases each). Looked up from germline, CDR1 is ENHRY and CDR2 is SYGVKD. This CDR3 spans 13 amino acids. The V end was cut by 11 bases, the J end by 5 bases, with 18 bases between. Written as DNA, the CDR3 is TGTGCCGCCTCGAGGGGGGTGGCGGAGACCCAGTACTTC. Amino acid sequence: CAASRGVAETQYF.

The chain joins TRBV5-4 to TRBJ2-1; 7 bases fit TRBD2. Germline CDR1 and CDR2: SGHNT and YYREEE (reference sequence). This CDR3 spans 16 amino acids. V gave up 4 bases and J gave up 2 bases; unmatched junction bases: 9. Here the CDR3 reads CASSHIGSGAYNEQFF. The CDR3 DNA is TGTGCCAGCAGCCATATCGGGAGCGGGGCCTACAATGAGCAGTTCTTC.

This chain uses TRBV11-1 with TRBJ2-1; 9 nucleotides align to TRBD2. The CDR3 totals 16 residues. Germline CDR1 and CDR2: SGHAT and FQDESV (reference sequence). Unmatched junction bases numbered 12, after V lost 5 bases and J lost 7 bases. The CDR3 DNA reads as TGTGCCAGCAGCATATCGGGCGGGAGGGCCCAAAATGAGCAGTTCTTC. It is translated as CASSISGGRAQNEQFF.

The V and J genes are TRBV7-6 and TRBJ1-1; TRBD1 is a possible D gene (5 bases). This CDR3 spans 15 amino acids. Trimming shortened V by 5 bases and J by 5 bases, and 18 bases separated the two germline ends. Looked up from germline, CDR1 is SGHVS and CDR2 is FNYEAQ. The CDR3 loop reads CASSPIGAPGTEAFF. The CDR3 bases are TGTGCCAGCAGCCCGATAGGGGCCCCGGGGACTGAAGCTTTCTTT.

V usage is TRBV27 and J usage is TRBJ1-2; 9 positions agree with TRBD1. The CDR3 loop spans 18 amino acids. Germline loops: CDR1 MNHEY, CDR2 SMNVEV (reference sequence). The J segment lost 3 bases and the V segment lost 4 bases, leaving 15 bases of the junction unmatched. The CDR3: CASSSNRDRASVDYGYTF. The CDR3 DNA reads as TGTGCCAGCAGTTCAAACCGGGACAGGGCTTCGGTGGACTATGGCTACACCTTC.

This chain uses TRBV6-5 with TRBJ1-2, with D unclear. Germline CDR1 is MNHEY and CDR2 is SVGAGI. The CDR3 totals 12 residues. The V and J ends lost 4 bases and 8 bases respectively, with 11 bases between them. The chain's CDR3 is CASSLDRRGYTF. The CDR3 region has the DNA TGTGCCAGCAGTTTGGACCGCCGGGGCTACACCTTC.

The rearrangement joins TRBV30 to TRBJ2-2; D might be TRBD2 (7 bases). V gave up 4 bases and J gave up 2 bases, with 17 bases separating them. There are 16 residues in the CDR3. Germline lookup yields CDR1 GTSNPN and CDR2 SVGIG (reference sequence). The CDR3 DNA reads TGTGCCTGGATGGGGGGGCCTACGCGAAACACCGGGGAGCTGTTTTTT. Translating it yields CAWMGGPTRNTGELFF.

The J gene is TRBJ2-5, the V gene TRBV19; no definite D call. The V gene's germline CDR1 is LNHDA and CDR2 SQIVND (reference sequence). V was trimmed by 5 bases and J by 5 bases, leaving 6 bases between them. This CDR3 is 11 amino acids long. In nucleotides, the CDR3 is TGTGCCAGTAGTGCGAGGGAGACCCAGTACTTC. Its translation is CASSARETQYF.

On this clone itself: In the same sample, other DNA sequences code for this CDR3. The genes are TRBV7-3 and TRBJ2-3; 8 bases line up with TRBD2. This CDR3 spans 14 amino acids. V lost 4 bases, J lost 5 bases, and 5 bases stayed unmatched. CDR1 and CDR2 from the germline V gene are SGHTA and FQGTGA. The CDR3 is CASSSGLGLDTQYF. In DNA, the CDR3 is TGTGCCAGCAGCTCGGGACTAGGGTTAGATACGCAGTATTTT.

This chain uses TRBV15 with TRBJ1-1; unclear D gene. V was pared by 5 bases and J by 5 bases, with 9 bases between. The germline gives CDR1 LNHNV, CDR2 YYDKDF (reference sequence). This CDR3 comprises 12 residues. The DNA for the CDR3 is TGTGCCACCAGCCCCTCGGGTACTGAAGCTTTCTTT. Translated, it gives CATSPSGTEAFF.

This clone has more than one count but fewer than ten. CDR3 region: CASSQPDQPQHF. For the CDR3, the DNA is TGTGCCAGCAGCCAGCCTGACCAGCCCCAGCATTTT. The rearrangement joins TRBV28 to TRBJ1-5; no clear D. This CDR3 has 12 amino acids. V was trimmed by 6 bases and J by 7 bases, leaving 10 bases between them. The germline V gene encodes CDR1 MDHEN and CDR2 SYDVKM.

This clone was seen a single time. The chain joins TRBV19 to TRBJ2-1, with 9 bases lining up with TRBD1. Germline V CDR1 and CDR2: LNHDA, SQIVND (reference sequence). CDR3 length: 16 amino acids. V lost 7 bases, J lost 0 bases, and 7 bases stayed unmatched. The CDR3 region is CASTLQGQGSYNEQFF. CDR3 bases: TGTGCCAGTACTTTACAGGGACAGGGCTCCTACAATGAGCAGTTCTTC.

The CDR3 DNA is TGCGCCAGCAGCCAAGTGAGAGGGCCTACAGATACGCAGTATTTT. Residues: CASSQVRGPTDTQYF. The gene calls are TRBV4-1 and TRBJ2-3, with a possible D match to TRBD2 (5 bases). The V gene's germline CDR1 is MGHRA and CDR2 YSYEKL. The CDR3 runs to 15 residues. V was shortened by 1 base and J by 3 bases, with 11 bases between the two germline ends.

This clone occurred a few times. The chain carries TRBV7-9 and TRBJ2-7, with D possibly matching TRBD1 (5 bases). V shed 2 bases and J shed 6 bases, with 8 bases lying between them. This CDR3 contains 12 residues. The germline V gene has CDR1 SEHNR and CDR2 FQNEAQ (reference sequence). The CDR3 sequence: CASSLKGVEQYF. The CDR3 DNA is TGTGCCAGCAGCTTAAAAGGGGTCGAGCAGTACTTC.

The chain carries TRBV7-2 and TRBJ2-7; D unresolved. Trimming cost V 1 base and J 5 bases, with 12 bases left between them. The CDR3 is 14 residues long. Germline V gene sequence: CDR1 SGHTA, CDR2 FQGNSA. The CDR3 sequence: CASSLDWQRHEQYF. The CDR3 DNA reads as TGTGCCAGCAGCTTAGACTGGCAGCGCCACGAGCAGTACTTC.

The chain links TRBV30 to TRBJ2-5; the match to TRBD2 covers 11 bases. After removal of 4 bases from V and 1 base from J, the junction contained 5 bases not matched to a gene. This CDR3 comprises 15 residues. CDR1 is GTSNPN, CDR2 SVGIG, per germline (reference sequence). CDR3 amino acids: CAWTPGLAVQETQYF. The CDR3, as DNA: TGTGCCTGGACCCCGGGACTAGCGGTCCAAGAGACCCAGTACTTC.

The chain has TRBV27 and TRBJ2-7; 8 bases align to TRBD2. The CDR3 totals 14 residues. The germline V gene has CDR1 MNHEY and CDR2 SMNVEV (reference sequence). The junction had 5 bases not matched to a gene; V was cut back by 4 bases and J by 3 bases. For the CDR3, the DNA is TGTGCCAGCAGTTCCCAGCGGGAGATCTACGAGCAGTACTTC. Translating gives CASSSQREIYEQYF.

The CDR3 here is CASSSNGGRDHYGYTF. The DNA of the CDR3 is TGTGCCAGTAGTAGTAACGGGGGGAGAGATCACTATGGCTACACCTTC. The V call is TRBV19, the J call TRBJ1-2, with D tentatively TRBD1 (5 bases). Germline V gene sequence: CDR1 LNHDA, CDR2 SQIVND (reference sequence). The CDR3 sequence is 16 residues long. Trimming shortened V by 4 bases and J by 3 bases, and 18 bases separated the two germline ends.

Notes on this clone: Other DNA sequences of this sample code for an identical CDR3. This chain joins TRBV5-1 and TRBJ2-5; the match to TRBD2 covers 9 bases. The ends lost 4 bases at V and 1 base at J; junction bases unmatched: 5. Germline V gene lookup returns CDR1 SGHRS and CDR2 YFSETQ. The CDR3 has 15 amino acids. The chain's CDR3 is CASSPLAGSQETQYF. The CDR3 nucleotides read TGCGCCAGCAGCCCCCTAGCGGGGAGCCAAGAGACCCAGTACTTC.

This clone has more than one count but fewer than ten. V and J are TRBV29-1 and TRBJ1-1, with D hard to call. Germline CDR1 is SQVTM and CDR2 is ANQGSEA. This CDR3 region has 13 residues. The germline V and J ends were trimmed by 7 bases and 1 base, with 13 bases remaining between them. The CDR3 is CSGKETWNTEAFF. DNA of the CDR3: TGCAGCGGTAAGGAGACTTGGAACACTGAAGCTTTCTTT. The full variable domain, its missing parts supplied by reference TRBV29-1 and TRBJ1-1, is SAVISQKPSRDICQRGTSLTIQCQVDSQVTMMFWYRQQPGQSLTLIATANQGSEATYESGFVIDKFPISRPNLTFSTLTVSNMSPEDSSIYLCSGKETWNTEAFFGQGTRLTVV.

The chain recombines TRBV28 with TRBJ2-3, with TRBD1 identical over 7 bases. The junction had 5 bases not matched to a gene; V was cut back by 3 bases and J by 5 bases. The V gene's germline CDR1 is MDHEN and CDR2 SYDVKM. There are 14 residues in the CDR3. The chain's CDR3 is CASSFDRVGDTQYF. The CDR3 DNA is TGTGCCAGCAGTTTTGACAGGGTTGGAGATACGCAGTATTTT.

This rearrangement joins TRBV28 to TRBJ2-2; D possibly corresponds to TRBD1 (5 bases). From germline, CDR1 is MDHEN and CDR2 SYDVKM. Trimming took 7 bases from V and 3 from J, leaving 21 bases between them. The CDR3 runs to 17 residues. The CDR3 region has the DNA TGTGCCAGCACCCTAATCTCCCCAGCAGGGCACACCGGGGAGCTGTTTTTT. The encoded protein is CASTLISPAGHTGELFF.